The clone carrying this T cell receptor (beta chain) was observed a single time. What it recognizes is unknown. This specimen comes from a study of vaccination and CD4 T cells after COVID-19. The CDR3 loop spans 13 amino acids. CDR1 is SGHVS and CDR2 is FQNEAQ in the germline V gene. Trimming pared 5 bases from V and 5 bases from J, leaving 12 bases between. Scientists ran DNA taken from cultured CD4+ T cells through the Oncomine TCR Beta short-read assay for sequencing. TCRdb redid the calling of the PCR reads with MiXCR, one entry per CDR3 protein. The sample contains about 24,000 distinct CDR3 sequences, about 60% of which appear only once. Treatment reported: roughly ten-day PBMC culture with coronavirus spike peptide pools or control peptides (ViraFEST assay).

The J gene is TRBJ1-1, the V gene TRBV7-8, with D unresolved. The sequencing sample was made of CD4+ T cells from blood, cultured in vitro. The receptor was isolated from a human donor who had recovered from COVID-19. The CDR3 here is CASSPVKATEAFF. CDR3 coding DNA: TGTGCCAGCAGCCCAGTGAAAGCGACTGAAGCTTTCTTT. Using reference TRBV7-8 and TRBJ1-1 for the parts outside the CDR3, the full variable domain is GAGVSQSPRYKVAKRGQDVALRCDPISGHVSLFWYQQALGQGPEFLTYFQNEAQLDKSGLPSDRFFAERPEGSVSTLKIQRTQQEDSAVYLCASSPVKATEAFFGQGTRLTVV.